Presented here are 5 T cell receptor beta chains from one specimen sequenced in a study of PD-1 blockade in classical Hodgkin lymphoma. Relapses following autologous stem cell transplantation were seen in all patients, with brentuximab vedotin exposure varying. Repertoires were generated with immunoSEQ multiplex PCR, while TCRdb's copy carries only in-frame clones and drops some. The sample lists approximately 41,000 clones; about 77% were seen once. This material consisted of peripheral blood mononuclear cells (PBMCs), taken at baseline. The receptors were sampled from a human donor with classical Hodgkin lymphoma.

The chain is built from TRBV4-3 and TRBJ2-7, with 7 bases identical to TRBD1. The trim removed 0 bases at V and 5 bases at J, leaving 16 bases unmatched. The CDR3 loop spans 18 amino acids. Germline V lookup: CDR1 LGHNA, CDR2 YSLEER. The CDR3: CASSQDLIQAGGLDEQYF. The CDR3 DNA reads as TGCGCCAGCAGCCAAGATCTCATTCAGGCAGGGGGATTGGACGAGCAGTACTTC.

This sequence joins TRBV7-2 and TRBJ2-5; D gene uncertain. Germline V CDR1 and CDR2: SGHTA, FQGNSA. The CDR3 contains 14 residues. The V and J ends lost 0 bases and 5 bases respectively, with 10 bases between them. CDR3 coding DNA: TGTGCCAGCAGCTTAGCGGGCCCCGGGGAGACCCAGTACTTC. Translation: CASSLAGPGETQYF.

The CDR3 loop is CASSLGTTVEQPQHF. Written as DNA, the CDR3 is TGTGCCAGCAGCCTAGGAACTACGGTTGAGCAGCCCCAGCATTTT. The chain links TRBV6-5 to TRBJ1-5; D gene uncertain. The CDR3 has 15 amino acids. Trimming removed 6 bases at V and 7 bases at J, with 19 bases between. CDR1 is MNHEY and CDR2 is SVGAGI in the germline V gene.

The rearrangement links TRBV10-1 to TRBJ2-3; no firm D call. CDR3 size: 15 residues. V was shortened by 1 base and J by 2 bases, with 10 bases between the two germline ends. CDR1 is WNHNN and CDR2 is SYGVQD in the germline V gene (reference sequence). CDR3 DNA: TGCGCCAGCAGTGAGTATGGCGGAAACACAGATACGCAGTATTTT. This codes for CASSEYGGNTDTQYF.

A few counts support this clone. The chain uses TRBV27 and TRBJ2-7; perhaps D is TRBD1 or TRBD2 (6 bases each). Germline CDR1 and CDR2: MNHEY and SMNVEV (reference sequence). The CDR3 spans 19 residues. The V end was cut by 2 bases, the J end by 3 bases, with 26 bases between. The DNA of the CDR3 is TGTGCCAGCAGTTTACTACCCGGGGGCCGTGCCGACGCCCACTACGAGCAGTACTTC. Translated, it gives CASSLLPGGRADAHYEQYF.